This T cell receptor (beta chain) is from a study of blood T cell repertoires in COVID-19. About the study: COVID-19 samples from acute and convalescent phases originated in the United States, Italy and Spain. From T cells, B-cell-depleted T cells, or PBMCs came the material, which was cDNA or gDNA.

The method was immunoSEQ multiplex PCR; TCRdb's version includes in-frame clones alone and lacks a portion of them. The sample includes about 170,000 clones, approximately 90% of them seen just once. Cohort 3 recovery required two negative PCRs, clearance, or symptom resolution. V shed 0 bases and J shed 8 bases, with 13 bases lying between them. Germline loops: CDR1 GTSNPN, CDR2 SVGIG (reference sequence). CDR3 length equals 13 residues. The chain is built from TRBV30 and TRBJ1-2; perhaps TRBD1 as D (5 bases). This clonotype originated in a woman aged 18-35 years who had recovered from COVID-19. The sample taken for sequencing was PBMCs or T cells enriched from blood (not recorded which). Here the CDR3 reads CAWSVNRPRGYTF. The CDR3, as DNA: TGTGCCTGGAGTGTGAACAGGCCACGAGGCTACACCTTC.